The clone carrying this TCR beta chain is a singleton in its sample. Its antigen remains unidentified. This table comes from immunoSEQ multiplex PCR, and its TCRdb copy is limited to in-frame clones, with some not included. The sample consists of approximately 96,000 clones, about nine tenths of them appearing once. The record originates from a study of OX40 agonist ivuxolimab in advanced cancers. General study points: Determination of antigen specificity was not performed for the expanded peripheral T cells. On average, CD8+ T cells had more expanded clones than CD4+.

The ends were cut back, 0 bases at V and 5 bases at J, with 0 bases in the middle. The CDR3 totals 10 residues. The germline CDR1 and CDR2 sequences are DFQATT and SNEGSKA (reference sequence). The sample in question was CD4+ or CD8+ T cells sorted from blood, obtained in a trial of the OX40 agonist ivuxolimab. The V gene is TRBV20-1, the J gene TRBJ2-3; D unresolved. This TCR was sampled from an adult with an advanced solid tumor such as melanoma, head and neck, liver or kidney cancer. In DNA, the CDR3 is TGCAGTGCTAGAGAAGATACGCAGTATTTT. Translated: CSAREDTQYF.